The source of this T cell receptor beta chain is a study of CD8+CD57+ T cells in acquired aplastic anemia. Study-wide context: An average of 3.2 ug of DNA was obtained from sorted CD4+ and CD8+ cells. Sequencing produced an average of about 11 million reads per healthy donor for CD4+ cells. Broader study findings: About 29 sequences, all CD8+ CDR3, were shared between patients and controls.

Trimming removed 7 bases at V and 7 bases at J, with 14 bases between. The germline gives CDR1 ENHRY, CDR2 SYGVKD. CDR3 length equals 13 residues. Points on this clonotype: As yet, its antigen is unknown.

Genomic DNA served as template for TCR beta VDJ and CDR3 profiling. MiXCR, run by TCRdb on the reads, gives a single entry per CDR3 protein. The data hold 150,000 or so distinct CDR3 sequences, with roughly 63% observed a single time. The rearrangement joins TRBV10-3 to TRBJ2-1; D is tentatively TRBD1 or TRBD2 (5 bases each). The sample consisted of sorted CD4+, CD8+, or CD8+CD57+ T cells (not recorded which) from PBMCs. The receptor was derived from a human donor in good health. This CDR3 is CAIMAGTGNEQFF. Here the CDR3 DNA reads TGTGCCATCATGGCAGGGACGGGGAATGAGCAGTTCTTC.